Each of the 32 T cell receptor beta chains below was sequenced from the same sample in a study of cytomegalovirus exposure and HLA in healthy donors. Both 60 Vbeta primers and 13 Jbeta primers went into the PCR. Repertoires were generated with immunoSEQ multiplex PCR, while TCRdb's copy carries only in-frame clones and drops some. Of 130,000 to 150,000 clones detected, 70% to 80% appear once; the ten largest clones hold 3.9%. Sequences were obtained from PBMCs. These receptor sequences come from a man between 18 and 29 years old in good health and CMV-seronegative.

The genes are TRBV7-8 and TRBJ1-1; possibly TRBD1 for D (5 bases). The V end lost 5 bases, the J end lost 1 base, and 14 bases lay between the germline ends. Germline V gene sequence: CDR1 SGHVS, CDR2 FQNEAQ. This CDR3 comprises 15 residues. The CDR3 sequence: CASSTSRERNTEAFF. The DNA of the CDR3 is TGTGCCAGCAGCACCAGCAGGGAAAGGAACACTGAAGCTTTCTTT. The whole variable domain, filled in from reference TRBV7-8 and TRBJ1-1, reads GAGVSQSPRYKVAKRGQDVALRCDPISGHVSLFWYQQALGQGPEFLTYFQNEAQLDKSGLPSDRFFAERPEGSVSTLKIQRTQQEDSAVYLCASSTSRERNTEAFFGQGTRLTVV.

The rearrangement uses TRBV19 and TRBJ1-2; D is possibly TRBD1 (6 bases). The CDR3 is 15 amino acids. V was trimmed by 4 bases and J by 7 bases, leaving 19 bases between them. Germline lookup yields CDR1 LNHDA and CDR2 SQIVND (reference sequence). CDR3 nucleotide sequence: TGTGCCAGTAGTACCATGACAGGCCTTCAATCTGGCTACACCTTC. It codes for CASSTMTGLQSGYTF. The whole variable domain, filled in from reference TRBV19 and TRBJ1-2, reads DGGITQSPKYLFRKEGQNVTLSCEQNLNHDAMYWYRQDPGQGLRLIYYSQIVNDFQKGDIAEGYSVSREKKESFPLTVTSAQKNPTAFYLCASSTMTGLQSGYTFGSGTRLTVV.

The J gene is TRBJ1-6, the V gene TRBV19; unclear D gene. Germline values: CDR1 LNHDA, CDR2 SQIVND (reference sequence). V was cut by 7 bases and J by 8 bases, with 15 bases left in between. The CDR3 contains 14 residues. The DNA for the CDR3 is TGTGCCAGTAATCCCGTTGGTTCAGATTCACCCCTCCACTTT. Protein: CASNPVGSDSPLHF.

This clone was seen a few times. V is TRBV11-2 and J is TRBJ2-1; the D is unclear. Germline CDR1 and CDR2: SGHAT and FQNNGV. V lost 1 base and J lost 4, with 14 bases in between. There are 16 residues in the CDR3. CDR3 nucleotides: TGTGCCAGCAGCTTAGCGGTGAATTTGATTTACAATGAGCAGTTCTTC. It is translated as CASSLAVNLIYNEQFF. Looking up the rest from reference TRBV11-2 and TRBJ2-1 gives the full variable domain: EAGVAQSPRYKIIEKRQSVAFWCNPISGHATLYWYQQILGQGPKLLIQFQNNGVVDDSQLPKDRFSAERLKGVDSTLKIQPAKLEDSAVYLCASSLAVNLIYNEQFFGPGTRLTVL.

This chain connects TRBV11-3 to TRBJ1-3; D gene ambiguous. The CDR3 contains 14 residues. V gave up 1 base and J gave up 9 bases, with 13 bases separating them. Germline CDR1 SGHNT, CDR2 YENEEA. The CDR3 DNA sequence: TGTGCCAGCAGCTTAGGAGGGTCTCTTACCACCATATATTTT. As protein: CASSLGGSLTTIYF.

The V call is TRBV5-1, the J call TRBJ2-5; 15 bases are shared with TRBD2. The trim removed 4 bases at V and 3 bases at J, leaving 10 bases unmatched. This CDR3 contains 18 residues. The germline CDR1 and CDR2 sequences are SGHRS and YFSETQ. The CDR3 sequence: CASSTGTSGGSGEETQYF. CDR3 bases: TGCGCCAGCAGCACCGGGACTAGCGGGGGGAGTGGGGAAGAGACCCAGTACTTC.

The CDR3 DNA sequence: TGTGCCAGCAGCCCCCCAGGCGTCAGGGGAATAGAGACCCAGTACTTC. This gives the protein CASSPPGVRGIETQYF. The chain couples TRBV7-2 to TRBJ2-5; D may be TRBD1 (6 bases). The germline CDR1 and CDR2 sequences are SGHTA and FQGNSA. The CDR3 covers 16 residues. V lost 5 bases and J lost 4, with 20 bases in between. Using reference TRBV7-2 and TRBJ2-5 for the parts outside the CDR3, the full variable domain is GAGVSQSPSNKVTEKGKDVELRCDPISGHTALYWYRQSLGQGLEFLIYFQGNSAPDKSGLPSDRFSAERTGGSVSTLTIQRTQQEDSAVYLCASSPPGVRGIETQYFGPGTRLLVL.

The count of this clone is one. The V call is TRBV27, the J call TRBJ2-3; 8 nucleotides line up with TRBD2. V lost 6 bases to trimming and J lost 8 bases; unmatched junction nucleotides: 1. Germline V gene sequence: CDR1 MNHEY, CDR2 SMNVEV (reference sequence). The CDR3 runs to 11 residues. For the CDR3, the DNA is TGTGCCAGCAGCCGGGGGGGTACGCAGTATTTT. This sequence encodes CASSRGGTQYF.

This clone was recorded a few times. The genes are TRBV27 and TRBJ1-2; TRBD1 agrees at 10 bases. This CDR3 contains 15 residues. CDR1 MNHEY and CDR2 SMNVEV come from the germline V gene (reference sequence). The V gene end was trimmed by 5 bases and the J gene end by 2 bases; junction bases not matched to a gene: 5. The CDR3 spells CASSPRTGGNYGYTF. In DNA form, the CDR3 reads TGTGCCAGCAGTCCCCGGACAGGGGGGAACTATGGCTACACCTTC.

This sequence joins TRBV2 and TRBJ2-6, with 10 bases fitting TRBD1. Trimming at V came to 4 bases and at J to 4 bases, leaving 13 bases not matched to a gene. The germline CDR1 and CDR2 sequences are SNHLY and FYNNEI. This CDR3 spans 19 amino acids. The CDR3 reads CASSAMEGTGDYGANVLTF. CDR3 in DNA: TGTGCCAGCAGTGCGATGGAGGGGACAGGGGACTACGGGGCCAACGTCCTGACTTTC.

The rearrangement links TRBV30 to TRBJ2-3; TRBD2 matches 9 bases. CDR3 length: 16 amino acids. With 1 base clipped from V and 0 bases from J, the junction kept 5 bases outside the gene matches. Germline CDR1 and CDR2: GTSNPN and SVGIG (reference sequence). The chain's CDR3 is CAWSAPAGGSTDTQYF. DNA of the CDR3: TGTGCCTGGAGTGCTCCAGCGGGGGGCAGCACAGATACGCAGTATTTT. The full variable domain, with the rest looked up from reference TRBV30 and TRBJ2-3, is SQTIHQWPATLVQPVGSPLSLECTVEGTSNPNLYWYRQAAGRGLQLLFYSVGIGQISSEVPQNLSASRPQDRQFILSSKKLLLSDSGFYLCAWSAPAGGSTDTQYFGPGTRLTVL.

The J gene is TRBJ1-2, the V gene TRBV5-1; D perhaps matches TRBD1 (5 bases). V was pared by 4 bases and J by 8 bases, with 18 bases between. CDR1 and CDR2 from the germline V gene are SGHRS and YFSETQ. This CDR3 contains 14 residues. The CDR3 is CASSPAGEILGYTF. The DNA of the CDR3 is TGCGCCAGCAGCCCCGCGGGGGAGATCTTAGGCTACACCTTC.

A single count supports this clone. This likely comes from a read error, as the CDR3 has no conserved phenylalanine or tryptophan at its end. The chain has TRBV28 and TRBJ1-1, with D possibly being TRBD1 (5 bases). Germline V gene sequence: CDR1 MDHEN, CDR2 SYDVKM. This CDR3 is 14 amino acids long. V shed 6 bases and J shed 1 base, with 12 bases lying between them. CDR3 sequence reads: CASRFYGGNTEAFL. In nucleotides, the CDR3 is TGTGCCAGCAGGTTCTACGGGGGGAACACTGAAGCTTTCCTT.

Only a few counts were recorded for this clone. V gene TRBV6-5 combines with J gene TRBJ2-4; 7 nucleotides match TRBD2. This CDR3 has 15 residues. Germline CDR1 MNHEY, CDR2 SVGAGI. V shed 2 bases, J shed 1 base, and the junction held 2 bases outside the gene matches. CDR3 loop: CASSYSGAAKNIQYF. DNA for the CDR3: TGTGCCAGCAGTTACAGCGGGGCGGCCAAAAACATTCAGTACTTC.

The rearrangement uses TRBV28 and TRBJ2-7; 11 bases map to TRBD2. V lost 7 bases, J lost 0 bases, and 5 bases stayed unmatched. Germline CDR1 MDHEN, CDR2 SYDVKM. The CDR3 spans 15 residues. CDR3 DNA: TGTGCCAGCAAACGCACTAGCGGGGGCTCCTACGAGCAGTACTTC. Protein: CASKRTSGGSYEQYF.

The rearrangement joins TRBV18 to TRBJ2-6; 7 nucleotides line up with TRBD1. Trimming cost V 4 bases and J 0 bases; bases outside gene matches: 12. The CDR3 totals 19 residues. In germline, CDR1 is KGHSH, CDR2 LQKENI. CDR3 residues: CASSHLTGSRTSGANVLTF. As DNA, the CDR3 is TGTGCCAGCTCACACCTGACAGGGTCCCGTACCTCTGGGGCCAACGTCCTGACTTTC. The complete variable domain, with remaining parts taken from reference TRBV18 and TRBJ2-6, reads NAGVMQNPRHLVRRRGQEARLRCSPMKGHSHVYWYRQLPEEGLKFMVYLQKENIIDESGMPKERFSAEFPKEGPSILRIQQVVRGDSAAYFCASSHLTGSRTSGANVLTFGAGSRLTVL.

The CDR3 DNA reads TGTGCCAGCAGCTCAATAGGGACAGGGATAACTAATGAAAAACTGTTTTTT. Translating it yields CASSSIGTGITNEKLFF. The rearrangement uses TRBV7-9 and TRBJ1-4; the match to TRBD1 covers 9 bases. CDR3 length: 17 residues. J gave up 1 base and V 4 bases, and 7 bases lay outside the gene matches. Germline CDR1 reads SEHNR; CDR2 reads FQNEAQ (reference sequence).

The gene calls are TRBV2 and TRBJ1-5; D may be TRBD1 (5 bases). The V gene's germline CDR1 is SNHLY and CDR2 FYNNEI. The CDR3 runs 14 residues. Trimming removed 1 base at V and 5 bases at J, with 9 bases between. CDR3 amino acids: CASSEGRDHQPQHF. CDR3 nucleotide sequence: TGTGCCAGCAGTGAAGGCAGGGATCATCAGCCCCAGCATTTT. The full variable domain, its missing parts supplied by reference TRBV2 and TRBJ1-5, is EPEVTQTPSHQVTQMGQEVILRCVPISNHLYFYWYRQILGQKVEFLVSFYNNEISEKSEIFDDQFSVERPDGSNFTLKIRSTKLEDSAMYFCASSEGRDHQPQHFGDGTRLSIL.

This clone was seen a single time. The chain uses TRBV6-1 and TRBJ1-5; tentatively, D is TRBD1 (5 bases). V was clipped by 7 bases and J by 6 bases, with 19 bases between them. Germline V gene sequence: CDR1 MNHNS, CDR2 SASEGT. CDR3 length: 15 residues. The CDR3 DNA is TGTGCCAGCACTTCGCTGACAGTGAATGGTCAGCCCCAGCATTTT. Translating gives CASTSLTVNGQPQHF.

J is TRBJ2-6 and V is TRBV19; TRBD2 is a possible D gene (5 bases). V dropped 6 bases and J dropped 4 bases, with 16 bases sitting between them. Germline assignment: CDR1 LNHDA and CDR2 SQIVND (reference sequence). The CDR3 covers 16 residues. The CDR3 region is CASRPREREGANVLTF. DNA of the CDR3: TGTGCCAGTAGGCCCCGGGAAAGGGAAGGGGCCAACGTCCTGACTTTC. Looking up the rest from reference TRBV19 and TRBJ2-6 gives the full variable domain: DGGITQSPKYLFRKEGQNVTLSCEQNLNHDAMYWYRQDPGQGLRLIYYSQIVNDFQKGDIAEGYSVSREKKESFPLTVTSAQKNPTAFYLCASRPREREGANVLTFGAGSRLTVL.

About this clone itself: Distinct nucleotide sequences in the sample also encode this CDR3. The chain is built from TRBV11-3 and TRBJ2-3, with 14 positions matching TRBD2. The CDR3 is 18 amino acids. V dropped 5 bases and J dropped 3; count of bases not matched to a gene: 10. Per the germline V gene, CDR1 is SGHNT and CDR2 is YENEEA. CDR3 coding DNA: TGTGCCAGCAGCGAAACGGGACTAGCGGGGGCGGCTACAGATACGCAGTATTTT. Protein sequence: CASSETGLAGAATDTQYF.

The chain links TRBV5-6 to TRBJ1-1; 7 bases fit TRBD1. V shed 2 bases and J 3 bases; nucleotides not matched to a gene: 10. The CDR3 runs to 16 residues. Germline V gene data show CDR1 as SGHDT and CDR2 as YYEEEE. The CDR3 loop is CASSFVIGQGDTEAFF. The CDR3, as DNA: TGTGCCAGCAGCTTCGTGATAGGGCAGGGGGACACTGAAGCTTTCTTT.

The V call is TRBV11-3, the J call TRBJ1-6; 8 bases are a match to TRBD1. Germline V gene sequence: CDR1 SGHNT, CDR2 YENEEA. Trimming at V came to 2 bases and at J to 6 bases, leaving 3 bases not matched to a gene. The CDR3 is 15 amino acids. This CDR3 reads CASSLQGALNSPLHF. The CDR3 DNA reads as TGTGCCAGCAGCTTACAGGGGGCGCTTAATTCACCCCTCCACTTT.

This CDR3 reads CASSALQANTEAFF. The CDR3 nucleotides read TGTGCCAGCAGCGCACTTCAGGCGAACACTGAAGCTTTCTTT. V is TRBV25-1 and J is TRBJ1-1; no definite D call. The V end lost 6 bases, the J end lost 1 base, and 12 bases lay between the germline ends. CDR3 length equals 14 residues. CDR1 is MGHDK, CDR2 SYGVNS, per germline. The variable domain in full, completed from reference TRBV25-1 and TRBJ1-1, reads EADIYQTPRYLVIGTGKKITLECSQTMGHDKMYWYQQDPGMELHLIHYSYGVNSTEKGDLSSESTVSRIRTEHFPLTLESARPSHTSQYLCASSALQANTEAFFGQGTRLTVV.

This chain joins TRBV28 and TRBJ2-3, with D maybe TRBD2 (6 bases). Looked up from germline, CDR1 is MDHEN and CDR2 is SYDVKM. Trimming removed 2 bases from V and 4 bases from J, with 13 bases in between. This CDR3 region has 15 residues. CDR3 in amino acids: CASSLRGGTPDTQYF. The CDR3 coding sequence is TGTGCCAGCAGTTTAAGAGGCGGGACCCCAGATACGCAGTATTTT. The full variable domain, rest sourced from reference TRBV28 and TRBJ2-3, is DVKVTQSSRYLVKRTGEKVFLECVQDMDHENMFWYRQDPGLGLRLIYFSYDVKMKEKGDIPEGYSVSREKKERFSLILESASTNQTSMYLCASSLRGGTPDTQYFGPGTRLTVL.

The sample holds a few counts of this clone. CDR3: CASSRQGTGGAGANVLTF. CDR3 nucleotide sequence: TGCGCCAGCAGCAGGCAAGGGACAGGGGGGGCTGGGGCCAACGTCCTGACTTTC. V and J are TRBV5-1 and TRBJ2-6; 11 bases are a match to TRBD1. The CDR3 runs 18 residues. With 4 bases clipped from V and 2 bases from J, the junction kept 8 bases outside the gene matches. Germline V gene lookup returns CDR1 SGHRS and CDR2 YFSETQ.

As regards this clone: The same CDR3 arises from other DNA sequences in this sample as well. The V and J genes are TRBV5-1 and TRBJ1-6; weak D call: TRBD1 (6 bases). This CDR3 is built from 14 residues. Germline-derived CDR1 and CDR2 are SGHRS and YFSETQ. Trimming shortened V by 4 bases and J by 10 bases, and 15 bases separated the two germline ends. The CDR3 reads CASSQTGSGSPLHF. CDR3 DNA: TGCGCCAGCAGCCAGACAGGTTCCGGGTCACCCCTCCACTTT.

Here the CDR3 reads CASSGAGRGETQYF. CDR3 nucleotide sequence: TGTGCCAGCAGCGGGGCGGGGCGCGGGGAGACCCAGTACTTC. The rearrangement joins TRBV7-2 to TRBJ2-5, with D possibly matching TRBD2 (6 bases). Germline-derived CDR1 and CDR2 are SGHTA and FQGNSA. The CDR3 is 14 residues long. Trimming shortened V by 5 bases and J by 5 bases, and 15 bases separated the two germline ends.

The rearrangement joins TRBV30 to TRBJ2-7; 10 positions match TRBD1. The CDR3 spans 14 residues. CDR1 is GTSNPN, CDR2 SVGIG, per germline (reference sequence). J was trimmed by 2 bases and V by 2 bases; bases with no gene match: 3. The DNA of the CDR3 is TGTGCCTGGAGTAGGACAGGGGGGGCCTACGAGCAGTACTTC. This gives the protein CAWSRTGGAYEQYF. Looking up the rest from reference TRBV30 and TRBJ2-7 gives the full variable domain: SQTIHQWPATLVQPVGSPLSLECTVEGTSNPNLYWYRQAAGRGLQLLFYSVGIGQISSEVPQNLSASRPQDRQFILSSKKLLLSDSGFYLCAWSRTGGAYEQYFGPGTRLTVT.

The chain couples TRBV25-1 to TRBJ2-1, with 8 bases aligning to TRBD2. Germline trimming cut 2 bases from V and 5 bases from J; bases unmatched to any gene: 2. Germline V gives CDR1 MGHDK, CDR2 SYGVNS. This CDR3 has 14 residues. Here the CDR3 reads CASSEPAGDNEQFF. The CDR3 DNA follows: TGTGCCAGCAGTGAACCAGCGGGAGACAATGAGCAGTTCTTC.

This rearrangement joins TRBV29-1 to TRBJ2-5; D is perhaps TRBD1 (6 bases). Trimming left V 5 bases short and J 2 bases short, with 9 bases between. The CDR3 consists of 12 residues. CDR1 is SQVTM, CDR2 ANQGSEA, per germline. CDR3 region: CSVWGQQETQYF. The CDR3 DNA sequence: TGCAGCGTTTGGGGGCAGCAAGAGACCCAGTACTTC.

This sequence joins TRBV5-1 and TRBJ1-6; D is uncertain. Germline V gene sequence: CDR1 SGHRS, CDR2 YFSETQ. This CDR3 spans 15 amino acids. V shed 1 base and J shed 8 bases, with 13 bases lying between them. CDR3 in DNA: TGCGCCAGCAGCTTGACAGATACTCCTTATTCACCCCTCCACTTT. It specifies CASSLTDTPYSPLHF.